The clone carrying this T cell receptor (beta chain) is a singleton in its sample. The sample comes from a study of blood T cell repertoires in COVID-19. Study background: The study drew acute and convalescent COVID-19 samples from the United States, Italy and Spain. Sources were T cells, B-cell-depleted T cells, or PBMCs; the material itself was cDNA or gDNA.

The V and J ends lost 0 bases and 13 bases respectively, with 14 bases between them. In germline, CDR1 is MGHRA, CDR2 YSYEKL. This CDR3 spans 13 amino acids. Per the original methods: By means of reference gene primer amplification, nucleated cell counts were estimated. Profiled with immunoSEQ multiplex PCR; TCRdb holds only in-frame clones, not every one. Clone size and V and J calls were adopted from that table, with D and trimming inferred from the DNA. Among approximately 120,000 clones, about 80% were seen once, and the ten largest hold around 4.1%. This chain links TRBV4-1 with TRBJ2-3, with D hard to call. Sequenced material: peripheral blood. This clonotype originated in a woman between 45 and 60 years old with acute or convalescent COVID-19. The CDR3 coding sequence is TGCGCCAGCAGCCAAGATTTCGGAGTGGTTAAGTATTTT. This sequence encodes CASSQDFGVVKYF.